This TCR beta chain was obtained from a study of T cell repertoires in cytomegalovirus infection. Study in general: Carrying CMV and the relevant HLA type showed in public TCR beta signatures. Study results and limitations: In two of eight donors, the top clonotype was HLA-C-restricted CMV-specific. Identification of carriers of CMV plus the relevant HLA was achieved through cumulative public TCR beta family frequency.

The germline gives CDR1 SGHTA, CDR2 FQGNSA. V shed 5 bases and J 4 bases; nucleotides not matched to a gene: 7. The length of the CDR3 is 16 residues. MiXCR, applied by TCRdb to the reads, yields one record per CDR3 protein. This table holds 200,000 or so distinct CDR3 sequences, roughly 28% found once. This clonotype has a count of ten or more. The antigen remains undetermined. The J gene is TRBJ2-1, the V gene TRBV7-2, with TRBD1 matching over 11 bases. The sequencing input was PBMCs. This TCR was sampled from a human donor in good health (CMV status not recorded). Some clones in this sample may be carry-over from other donors' samples. The CDR3 here is CASSPSRDRGYNEQFF. CDR3 sequence (DNA): TGTGCCAGCAGCCCGAGCCGGGACAGGGGGTACAATGAGCAGTTCTTC.